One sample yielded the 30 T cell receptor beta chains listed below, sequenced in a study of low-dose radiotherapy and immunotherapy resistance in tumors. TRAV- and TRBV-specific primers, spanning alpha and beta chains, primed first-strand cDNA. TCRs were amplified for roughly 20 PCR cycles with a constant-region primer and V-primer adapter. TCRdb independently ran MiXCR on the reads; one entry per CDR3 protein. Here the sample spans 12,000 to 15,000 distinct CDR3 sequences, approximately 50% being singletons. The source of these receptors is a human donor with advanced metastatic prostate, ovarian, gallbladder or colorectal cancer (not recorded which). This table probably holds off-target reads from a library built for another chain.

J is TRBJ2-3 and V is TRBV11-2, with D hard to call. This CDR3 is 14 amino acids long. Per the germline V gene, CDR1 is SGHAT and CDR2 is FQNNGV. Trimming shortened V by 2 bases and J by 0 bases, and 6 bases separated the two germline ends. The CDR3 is CASSLIGSTDTQYF. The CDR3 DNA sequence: TGTGCCAGCAGCTTAATCGGGAGCACAGATACGCAGTATTTT.

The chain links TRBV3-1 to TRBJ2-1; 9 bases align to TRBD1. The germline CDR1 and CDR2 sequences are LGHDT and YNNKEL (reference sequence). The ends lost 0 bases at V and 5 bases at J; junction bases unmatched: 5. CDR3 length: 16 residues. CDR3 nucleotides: TGTGCCAGCAGCCAAGAATTAACAGGGGGCAACAATGAGCAGTTCTTC. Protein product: CASSQELTGGNNEQFF.

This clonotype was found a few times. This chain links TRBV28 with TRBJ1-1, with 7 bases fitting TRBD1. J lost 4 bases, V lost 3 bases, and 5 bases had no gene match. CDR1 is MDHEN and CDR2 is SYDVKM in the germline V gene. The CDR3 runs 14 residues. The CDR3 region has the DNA TGTGCCAGCAGTTTGGCCACAGGGGCCACTGAAGCTTTCTTT. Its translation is CASSLATGATEAFF. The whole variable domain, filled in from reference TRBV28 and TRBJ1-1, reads DVKVTQSSRYLVKRTGEKVFLECVQDMDHENMFWYRQDPGLGLRLIYFSYDVKMKEKGDIPEGYSVSREKKERFSLILESASTNQTSMYLCASSLATGATEAFFGQGTRLTVV.

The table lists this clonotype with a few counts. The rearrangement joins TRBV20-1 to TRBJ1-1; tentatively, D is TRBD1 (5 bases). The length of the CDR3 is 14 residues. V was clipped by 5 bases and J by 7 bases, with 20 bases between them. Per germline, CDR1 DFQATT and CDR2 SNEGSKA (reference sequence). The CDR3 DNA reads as TGCAGTGCTCACCAAGGGACCCTCGGTGGTGAAGCTTTCTTT. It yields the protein CSAHQGTLGGEAFF.

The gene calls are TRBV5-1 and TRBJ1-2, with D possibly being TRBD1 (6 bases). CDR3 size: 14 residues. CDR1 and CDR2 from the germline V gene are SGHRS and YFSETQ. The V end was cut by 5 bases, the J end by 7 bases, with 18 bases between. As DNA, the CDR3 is TGCGCCAGCAGAACCTCGGACGGGGGGCTTGGCTACACCTTC. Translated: CASRTSDGGLGYTF.

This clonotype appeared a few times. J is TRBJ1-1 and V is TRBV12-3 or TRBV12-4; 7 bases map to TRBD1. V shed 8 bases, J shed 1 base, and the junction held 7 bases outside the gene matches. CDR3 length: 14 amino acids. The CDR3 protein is CASGLGQQNTEAFF. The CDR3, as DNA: TGTGCCAGCGGCCTGGGACAGCAGAACACTGAAGCTTTCTTT.

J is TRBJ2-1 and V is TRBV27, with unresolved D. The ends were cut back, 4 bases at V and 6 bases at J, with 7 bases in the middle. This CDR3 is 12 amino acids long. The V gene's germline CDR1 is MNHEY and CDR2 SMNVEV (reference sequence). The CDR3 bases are TGTGCCAGCAGTTCCCTCCGCAATGAGCAGTTCTTC. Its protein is CASSSLRNEQFF.

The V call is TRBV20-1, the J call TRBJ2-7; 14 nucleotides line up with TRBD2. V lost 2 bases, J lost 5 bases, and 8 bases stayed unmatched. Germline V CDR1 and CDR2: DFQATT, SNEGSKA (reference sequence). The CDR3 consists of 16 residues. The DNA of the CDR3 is TGCAGTGCTAGAAGGGCGGGGACTAGCGGGAGCAACGAGCAGTACTTC. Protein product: CSARRAGTSGSNEQYF.

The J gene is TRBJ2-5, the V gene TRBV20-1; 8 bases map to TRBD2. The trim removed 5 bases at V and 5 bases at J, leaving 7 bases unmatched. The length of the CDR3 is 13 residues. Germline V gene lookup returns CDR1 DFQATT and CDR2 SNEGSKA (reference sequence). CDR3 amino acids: CSAGGTREETQYF. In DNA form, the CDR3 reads TGCAGTGCTGGGGGGACTAGGGAGGAGACCCAGTACTTC.

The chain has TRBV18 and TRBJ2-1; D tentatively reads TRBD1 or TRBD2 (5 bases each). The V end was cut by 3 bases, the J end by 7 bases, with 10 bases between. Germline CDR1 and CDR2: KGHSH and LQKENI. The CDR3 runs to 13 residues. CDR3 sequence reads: CASSPGPQNEQFF. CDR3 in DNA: TGTGCCAGCTCACCGGGACCGCAGAATGAGCAGTTCTTC.

CDR3 sequence: CSASISGTGAPNEQFF. Written as DNA, the CDR3 is TGCAGCGCCTCAATCTCCGGGACAGGGGCCCCCAATGAGCAGTTCTTC. The V gene is TRBV29-1, the J gene TRBJ2-1; TRBD1 matches 10 bases. Germline V gene lookup returns CDR1 SQVTM and CDR2 ANQGSEA. V lost 7 bases and J lost 6; bases outside the gene matches: 15. This CDR3 spans 16 amino acids.

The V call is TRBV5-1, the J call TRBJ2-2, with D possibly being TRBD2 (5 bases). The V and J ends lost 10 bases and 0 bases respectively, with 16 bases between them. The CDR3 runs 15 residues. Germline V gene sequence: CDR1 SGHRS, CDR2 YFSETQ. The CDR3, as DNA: TGCGCCTCCTCCGCCCGGGGTCCGAACACCGGGGAGCTGTTTTTT. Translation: CASSARGPNTGELFF.

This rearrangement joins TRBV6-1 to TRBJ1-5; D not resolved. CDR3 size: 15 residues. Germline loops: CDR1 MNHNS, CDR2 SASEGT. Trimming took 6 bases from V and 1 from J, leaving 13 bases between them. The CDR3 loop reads CASRGGLDSNQPQHF. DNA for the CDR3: TGTGCCAGCAGGGGCGGACTAGACAGCAATCAGCCCCAGCATTTT.

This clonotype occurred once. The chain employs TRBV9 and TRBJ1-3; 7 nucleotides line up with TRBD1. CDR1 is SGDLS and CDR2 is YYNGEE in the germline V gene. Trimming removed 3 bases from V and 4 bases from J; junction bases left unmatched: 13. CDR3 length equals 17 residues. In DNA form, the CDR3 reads TGTGCCAGCAGCGCCAAAACAGGGGAGGTCGTCGGAAACACCATATATTTT. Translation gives CASSAKTGEVVGNTIYF.

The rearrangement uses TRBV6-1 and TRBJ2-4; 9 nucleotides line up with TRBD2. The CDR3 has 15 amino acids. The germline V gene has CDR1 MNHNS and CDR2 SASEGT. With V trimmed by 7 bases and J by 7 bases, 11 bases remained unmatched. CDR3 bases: TGTGCCAGCACCAACATAGCGGGAGCTGGGAACATTCAGTACTTC. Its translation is CASTNIAGAGNIQYF.

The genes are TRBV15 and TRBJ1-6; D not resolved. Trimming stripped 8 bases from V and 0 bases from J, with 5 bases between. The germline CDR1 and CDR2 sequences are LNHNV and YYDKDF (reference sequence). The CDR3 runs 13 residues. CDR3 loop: CATGDSYNSPLHF. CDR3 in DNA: TGTGCCACCGGCGACTCCTATAATTCACCCCTCCACTTT.

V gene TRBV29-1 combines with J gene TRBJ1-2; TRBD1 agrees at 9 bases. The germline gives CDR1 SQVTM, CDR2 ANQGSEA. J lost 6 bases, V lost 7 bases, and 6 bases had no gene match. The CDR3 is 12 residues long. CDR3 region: CSGSGQGHGYTF. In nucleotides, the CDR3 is TGCAGCGGATCGGGACAGGGACATGGCTACACCTTC.

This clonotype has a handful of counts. CDR3 nucleotide sequence: TGCGCCAGCAGCTACCGGGACAGGGGAGATACGCAGTATTTT. Residues: CASSYRDRGDTQYF. The chain recombines TRBV5-1 with TRBJ2-3; TRBD1 aligns across 10 bases. Trimming cost V 3 bases and J 5 bases; bases outside gene matches: 3. The V gene's germline CDR1 is SGHRS and CDR2 YFSETQ. The CDR3 loop spans 14 amino acids.

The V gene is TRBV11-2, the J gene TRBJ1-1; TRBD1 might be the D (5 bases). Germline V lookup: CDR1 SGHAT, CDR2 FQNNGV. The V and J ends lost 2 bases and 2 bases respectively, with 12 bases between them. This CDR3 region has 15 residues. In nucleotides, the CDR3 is TGTGCCAGCAGCTTAAACGGGAGGGGTAACACTGAAGCTTTCTTT. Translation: CASSLNGRGNTEAFF.

In DNA form, the CDR3 reads TGTGCCAGCAGCTTGGCAGGTAGCTATGAAAAACTGTTTTTT. It specifies CASSLAGSYEKLFF. The genes are TRBV5-5 and TRBJ1-4, with D unclear. Germline V gene data show CDR1 as SGHKS and CDR2 as YYEKEE (reference sequence). V was cut by 0 bases and J by 6 bases, with 9 bases left in between. The CDR3 loop spans 14 amino acids.

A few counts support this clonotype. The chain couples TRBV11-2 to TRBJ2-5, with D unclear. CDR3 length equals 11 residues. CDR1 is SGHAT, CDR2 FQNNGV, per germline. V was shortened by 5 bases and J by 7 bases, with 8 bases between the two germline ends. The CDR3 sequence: CASSMSLTQYF. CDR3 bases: TGTGCCAGCAGCATGAGTTTGACCCAGTACTTC.

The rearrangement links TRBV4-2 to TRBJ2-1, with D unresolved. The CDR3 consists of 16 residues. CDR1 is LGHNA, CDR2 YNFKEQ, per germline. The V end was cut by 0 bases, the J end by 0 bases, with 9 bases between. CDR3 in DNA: TGTGCCAGCAGCCAAGATCAACAGATCTCCTACAATGAGCAGTTCTTC. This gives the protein CASSQDQQISYNEQFF.

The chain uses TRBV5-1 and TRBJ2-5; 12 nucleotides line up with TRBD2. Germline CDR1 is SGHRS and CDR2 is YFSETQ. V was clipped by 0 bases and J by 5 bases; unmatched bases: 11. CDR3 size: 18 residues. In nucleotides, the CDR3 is TGCGCCAGCAGCTTGGGGAGGACTAGCGGGGAGATTACGGAGACCCAGTACTTC. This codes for CASSLGRTSGEITETQYF. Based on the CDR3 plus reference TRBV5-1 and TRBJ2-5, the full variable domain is KAGVTQTPRYLIKTRGQQVTLSCSPISGHRSVSWYQQTPGQGLQFLFEYFSETQRNKGNFPGRFSGRQFSNSRSEMNVSTLELGDSALYLCASSLGRTSGEITETQYFGPGTRLLVL.

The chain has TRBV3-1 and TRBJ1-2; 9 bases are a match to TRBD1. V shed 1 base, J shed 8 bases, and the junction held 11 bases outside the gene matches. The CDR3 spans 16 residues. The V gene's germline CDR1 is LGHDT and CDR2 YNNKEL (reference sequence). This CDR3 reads CASSQGARQGEGGYTF. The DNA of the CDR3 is TGTGCCAGCAGCCAAGGAGCTCGACAGGGGGAAGGAGGCTACACCTTC.

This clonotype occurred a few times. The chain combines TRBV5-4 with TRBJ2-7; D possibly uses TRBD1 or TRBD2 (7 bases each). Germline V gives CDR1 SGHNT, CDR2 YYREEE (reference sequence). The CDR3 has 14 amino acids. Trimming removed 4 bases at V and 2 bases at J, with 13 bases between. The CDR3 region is CASSKQGGAYEQYF. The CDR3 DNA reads TGTGCCAGCAGCAAGCAGGGGGGGGCCTACGAGCAGTACTTC.

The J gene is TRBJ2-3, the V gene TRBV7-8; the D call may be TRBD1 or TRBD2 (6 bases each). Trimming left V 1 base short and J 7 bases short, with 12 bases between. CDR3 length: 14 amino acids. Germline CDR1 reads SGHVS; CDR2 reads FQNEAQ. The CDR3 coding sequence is TGTGCCAGCAGCTTAGGGGGGGCTAGTAATACGCAGTATTTT. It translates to CASSLGGASNTQYF.

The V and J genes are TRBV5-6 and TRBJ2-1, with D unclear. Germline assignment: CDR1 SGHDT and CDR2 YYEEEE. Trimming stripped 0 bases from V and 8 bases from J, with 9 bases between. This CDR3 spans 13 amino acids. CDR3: CASSLGTSDEQFF. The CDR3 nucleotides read TGTGCCAGCAGCTTGGGGACCTCGGATGAGCAGTTCTTC.

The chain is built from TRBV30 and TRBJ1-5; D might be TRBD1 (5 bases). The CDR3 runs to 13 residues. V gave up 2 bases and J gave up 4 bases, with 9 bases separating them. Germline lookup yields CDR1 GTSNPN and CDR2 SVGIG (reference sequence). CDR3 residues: CAWSPQGNQPQHF. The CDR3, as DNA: TGTGCCTGGAGTCCCCAGGGAAATCAGCCCCAGCATTTT.

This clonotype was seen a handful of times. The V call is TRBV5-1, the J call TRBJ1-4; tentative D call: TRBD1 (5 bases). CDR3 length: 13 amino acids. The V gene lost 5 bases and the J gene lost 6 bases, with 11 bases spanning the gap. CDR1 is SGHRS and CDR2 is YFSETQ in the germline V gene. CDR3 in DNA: TGCGCCAGCAGTCAGGGAAATGATGAAAAACTGTTTTTT. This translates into CASSQGNDEKLFF.

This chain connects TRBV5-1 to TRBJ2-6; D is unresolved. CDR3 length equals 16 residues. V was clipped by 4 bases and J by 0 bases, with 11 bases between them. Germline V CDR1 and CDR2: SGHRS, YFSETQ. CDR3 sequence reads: CASSPELSSGANVLTF. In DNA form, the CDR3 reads TGCGCCAGCAGCCCCGAATTATCCTCTGGGGCCAACGTCCTGACTTTC.